This T cell receptor beta chain is drawn from a study of lymphopenia after photon versus proton radiotherapy. Study results and caveats: After lymphocyte nadir, photon-treated repertoires showed oligoclonal expansion, especially CD8+ Temra.

The method was immunoSEQ multiplex PCR; TCRdb's version includes in-frame clones alone and lacks a portion of them. The sample shows about 30,000 clones, 80% to 90% of them seen only once. Germline V gene lookup returns CDR1 SEHNR and CDR2 FQNEAQ (reference sequence). The CDR3 is made up of 14 amino acids. Trimming took off 5 bases at V and 2 bases at J, with 12 bases between the two ends. With regard to this clone: Its specificity is not known.

This clonotype was obtained from a woman aged 55-70 years with cholangiocarcinoma. Some clones in this sample may be carry-over from other donors' samples. The starting material was peripheral blood, obtained from a patient treated with proton-based radiotherapy. This rearrangement joins TRBV7-9 to TRBJ2-5; possible D gene TRBD2, 5 bases. CDR3 amino acids: CASSRTGSQETQYF. The CDR3 region has the DNA TGTGCCAGCAGCCGGACGGGGTCACAAGAGACCCAGTACTTC.